Shown below are 10 T cell receptor beta chains from a single sample sequenced in a study of spatial heterogeneity in lung cancer. The time point: blood at routine non-recurrence follow-up after resection. Whole RNA from tumor, nontumor lung or frozen PBMC was sequenced unsorted. In TCRdb, the 5' RACE reads were re-called with MiXCR into one record per CDR3 protein. This table has roughly 120,000 distinct CDR3 sequences, over 9% appearing once. The specimen comprised PBMCs, sampled at follow-up. All receptors come from a male donor with early-stage non-small cell lung cancer.

The chain carries TRBV2 and TRBJ2-5, with a weak D call TRBD2 (6 bases). The V and J ends lost 2 bases and 5 bases respectively, with 12 bases between them. This CDR3 has 14 residues. The germline gives CDR1 SNHLY, CDR2 FYNNEI. The CDR3 protein is CASSETEGLETQYF. The CDR3 coding sequence is TGTGCCAGCAGTGAAACGGAGGGGCTGGAGACCCAGTACTTC.

This clonotype was recorded many times. J is TRBJ2-2 and V is TRBV7-9; D tentatively reads TRBD1 or TRBD2 (5 bases each). The CDR3 extends over 18 amino acids. V was clipped by 7 bases and J by 4 bases, with 25 bases between them. Germline CDR1 and CDR2: SEHNR and FQNEAQ (reference sequence). The CDR3 reads CASTPSGRVFEGTGELFF. The CDR3 DNA sequence: TGTGCCAGCACCCCCTCGGGCAGGGTGTTCGAGGGCACCGGGGAGCTGTTTTTT.

This clonotype was seen repeatedly, ten times or more. The chain uses TRBV7-2 and TRBJ2-1; no reliable D call. Trimming took off 2 bases at V and 0 bases at J, with 8 bases between the two ends. Germline V lookup: CDR1 SGHTA, CDR2 FQGNSA. The CDR3 runs 15 residues. The CDR3 loop reads CASSLKGSSYNEQFF. CDR3 in DNA: TGTGCCAGCAGCTTAAAGGGTAGCTCCTACAATGAGCAGTTCTTC.

Worth noting for this clonotype: This may arise from a read error, as a much more abundant clone is one base away. This rearrangement joins TRBV10-3 to TRBJ2-6, with D hard to call. V shed 3 bases and J shed 1 base, with 4 bases lying between them. Germline V gene data show CDR1 as ENHRY and CDR2 as SYGVKD. The CDR3 covers 14 residues. The CDR3 loop is CAISDNSGANVLTF. The CDR3 nucleotides read TGTGCCATCAGTGACAATTCTGGGGCCAACGTCCTGACTTTC.

This clonotype occurred a few times. This sequence joins TRBV7-2 and TRBJ1-2; unclear D gene. With 5 bases removed from V and 2 bases from J, the gap between germline ends came to 12 bases. This CDR3 contains 14 residues. Germline values: CDR1 SGHTA, CDR2 FQGNSA. CDR3 DNA: TGTGCCAGCAGCCCAGACGGGAACAACTATGGCTACACCTTC. It is translated as CASSPDGNNYGYTF.

The V and J genes are TRBV3-1 and TRBJ2-1; 8 bases match TRBD2. V shed 1 base and J 0 bases; nucleotides not matched to a gene: 8. The CDR3 has 18 residues. Looked up from germline, CDR1 is LGHDT and CDR2 is YNNKEL (reference sequence). DNA for the CDR3: TGTGCCAGCAGCCAAGGCCGGGGGGGGTCTAGCTCCTACAATGAGCAGTTCTTC. Its translation: CASSQGRGGSSSYNEQFF.

This clonotype was counted a few times. The chain is built from TRBV7-3 and TRBJ2-2; D is perhaps TRBD1 (5 bases). The CDR3 is made up of 15 amino acids. V was pared by 4 bases and J by 1 base, with 10 bases between. The germline V gene encodes CDR1 SGHTA and CDR2 FQGTGA. The chain's CDR3 is CASSSTALNTGELFF. DNA for the CDR3: TGTGCCAGCAGCTCGACAGCCTTGAACACCGGGGAGCTGTTTTTT.

This clonotype was counted a few times. The gene calls are TRBV5-1 and TRBJ2-3; D uncertain. The CDR3 has 14 amino acids. The V gene's germline CDR1 is SGHRS and CDR2 YFSETQ. Trimming took 0 bases from V and 3 from J, leaving 8 bases between them. The CDR3 nucleotides are TGCGCCAGCAGCTTGGGGTACAAAACAGATACGCAGTATTTT. Translated, it gives CASSLGYKTDTQYF.

The rearrangement joins TRBV13 to TRBJ1-1; 9 nucleotides line up with TRBD1. The CDR3 totals 13 residues. With V trimmed by 5 bases and J by 9 bases, 7 bases remained unmatched. Per germline, CDR1 PRHDT and CDR2 FYEKMQ (reference sequence). The CDR3 sequence: CASSLMDRGKAFF. CDR3 in DNA: TGTGCCAGCAGCCTCATGGACAGGGGAAAAGCTTTCTTT.

The table lists this clonotype with many counts. The genes are TRBV9 and TRBJ2-7; 9 bases line up with TRBD2. The CDR3 length is 17 residues. V lost 0 bases, J lost 2 bases, and 9 bases stayed unmatched. Per germline, CDR1 SGDLS and CDR2 YYNGEE. In DNA form, the CDR3 reads TGTGCCAGCAGCGTAGGCGGGCTAGCGGGGACTACCTACGAGCAGTACTTC. This codes for CASSVGGLAGTTYEQYF.